Following are 3 T cell receptor beta chains from one sample sequenced in a study of T cells after yellow fever vaccination. TCRdb passed the 5' RACE reads through MiXCR, listing each CDR3 protein once. The sample lists about 300,000 distinct CDR3 sequences; about 4% were seen once. Specimen: PBMCs, collected 5 days after the yellow fever booster vaccination. The receptors were sampled from a man aged 18 to 30 who received the YFV17D yellow fever vaccine.

In its sample, this clonotype was seen many times. The V and J genes are TRBV20-1 and TRBJ2-3, with TRBD2 matching over 8 bases. V lost 6 bases and J lost 5; bases outside the gene matches: 10. Germline V gene lookup returns CDR1 DFQATT and CDR2 SNEGSKA (reference sequence). The CDR3 is 14 residues long. The CDR3 bases are TGCAGTGCCCCCTCCTCTCTAGCGGGAGATACGCAGTATTTT. Encoded protein: CSAPSSLAGDTQYF.

The chain couples TRBV5-1 to TRBJ2-1; no definite D call. V lost 1 base and J lost 3, with 8 bases in between. Germline-derived CDR1 and CDR2 are SGHRS and YFSETQ. The length of the CDR3 is 14 residues. The CDR3 loop is CASSLLLDYNEQFF. DNA for the CDR3: TGCGCCAGCAGCTTGCTTCTGGACTACAATGAGCAGTTCTTC.

The chain uses TRBV5-5 and TRBJ2-3; unclear D gene. V was trimmed by 1 base and J by 2 bases, leaving 5 bases between them. Germline V lookup: CDR1 SGHKS, CDR2 YYEKEE (reference sequence). The CDR3 is 13 amino acids. The CDR3 protein is CASSLSNTDTQYF. CDR3 sequence (DNA): TGTGCCAGCAGCTTGTCTAACACAGATACGCAGTATTTT.